Presented here are 9 T cell receptor beta chains from one specimen sequenced in a study of T cells in Graves' hyperthyroidism and ophthalmopathy. The TCR beta CDR3 regions underwent amplification using RNA transcripts as the source. Primed by the HTBI set, a first-round RT-PCR was run on the TCR CDR3. TCRdb called the multiplex PCR reads again in MiXCR, with one record for every CDR3 protein. The sample consists of approximately 400,000 distinct CDR3 sequences, more than 15% of them appearing once. The material sequenced was blood. The receptors originated from a woman aged 18-29 years with Graves' hyperthyroidism.

This clonotype has a count of ten or more. J is TRBJ1-2 and V is TRBV5-4, with unresolved D. Trimming removed 2 bases at V and 7 bases at J, with 12 bases between. Germline V gives CDR1 SGHNT, CDR2 YYREEE (reference sequence). The CDR3 covers 13 residues. CDR3 protein: CASSFDTFRGYTF. The CDR3 nucleotides read TGTGCCAGCAGCTTTGACACGTTTCGTGGCTACACCTTC. The whole variable domain, filled in from reference TRBV5-4 and TRBJ1-2, reads ETGVTQSPTHLIKTRGQQVTLRCSSQSGHNTVSWYQQALGQGPQFIFQYYREEENGRGNFPPRFSGLQFPNYSSELNVNALELDDSALYLCASSFDTFRGYTFGSGTRLTVV.

In its sample, this clonotype was seen many times. The chain is built from TRBV5-1 and TRBJ2-1; 7 bases are shared with TRBD2. V was pared by 0 bases and J by 3 bases, with 3 bases of the junction left unmatched. CDR1 and CDR2 from the germline V gene are SGHRS and YFSETQ. The CDR3 sequence is 15 residues long. Here the CDR3 reads CASSLGTGGYNEQFF. The CDR3 DNA reads as TGCGCCAGCAGCTTGGGTACGGGGGGCTACAATGAGCAGTTCTTC.

This clonotype was found a few times. The V and J genes are TRBV5-8 and TRBJ1-1, with D possibly matching TRBD1 (5 bases). The germline V gene has CDR1 SGHTS and CDR2 YDEGEE. The V gene lost 7 bases and the J gene lost 0 bases, with 16 bases spanning the gap. The CDR3 is 15 residues long. Here the CDR3 reads CASGMFGALNTEAFF. In DNA form, the CDR3 reads TGTGCCAGCGGTATGTTCGGGGCATTGAACACTGAAGCTTTCTTT. The full variable domain, completed using reference TRBV5-8 and TRBJ1-1, is EAGVTQSPTHLIKTRGQQATLRCSPISGHTSVYWYQQALGLGLQFLLWYDEGEERNRGNFPPRFSGRQFPNYSSELNVNALELEDSALYLCASGMFGALNTEAFFGQGTRLTVV.

This clonotype showed up many times. The genes are TRBV4-1 and TRBJ1-5; TRBD1 matches 12 bases. The V gene's germline CDR1 is MGHRA and CDR2 YSYEKL. Trimming removed 3 bases from V and 7 bases from J; junction bases left unmatched: 10. This CDR3 contains 17 residues. Here the CDR3 reads CASSHPGTGGAGQPQHF. For the CDR3, the DNA is TGCGCCAGCAGCCATCCTGGGACAGGGGGCGCGGGGCAGCCCCAGCATTTT.

Many counts were recorded for this clonotype. This chain joins TRBV12-3 or TRBV12-4 and TRBJ2-2; no reliable D call. V dropped 7 bases and J dropped 7 bases, with 7 bases sitting between them. This CDR3 comprises 11 residues. This CDR3 reads CASTLFGELFF. DNA for the CDR3: TGTGCCAGCACCCTATTCGGGGAGCTGTTTTTT.

The chain links TRBV30 to TRBJ2-7; 15 bases agree with TRBD2. The ends lost 3 bases at V and 1 base at J; junction bases unmatched: 7. Germline loops: CDR1 GTSNPN, CDR2 SVGIG (reference sequence). The CDR3 is 17 amino acids. CDR3 amino acids: CAWSFRTSGRVSYEQYF. CDR3 bases: TGTGCCTGGAGCTTTAGGACTAGCGGGAGGGTTTCCTACGAGCAGTACTTC. Full variable domain (remainder filled in from reference TRBV30 and TRBJ2-7): SQTIHQWPATLVQPVGSPLSLECTVEGTSNPNLYWYRQAAGRGLQLLFYSVGIGQISSEVPQNLSASRPQDRQFILSSKKLLLSDSGFYLCAWSFRTSGRVSYEQYFGPGTRLTVT.

This clonotype showed up many times. The CDR3 region is CSASGSGGMYNEQFF. The CDR3 nucleotides read TGCAGTGCTAGTGGTAGCGGGGGGATGTACAATGAGCAGTTCTTC. The chain carries TRBV20-1 and TRBJ2-1; TRBD2 agrees at 10 bases. V gave up 3 bases and J gave up 4 bases; unmatched junction bases: 6. Germline values: CDR1 DFQATT, CDR2 SNEGSKA (reference sequence). This CDR3 region has 15 residues.

This clonotype has just a few counts. The V gene is TRBV28, the J gene TRBJ2-2; D assignment may be TRBD1 or TRBD2 (5 bases each). The CDR3 is made up of 15 amino acids. The germline V and J ends were trimmed by 6 bases and 0 bases, with 11 bases remaining between them. Germline V gives CDR1 MDHEN, CDR2 SYDVKM. For the CDR3, the DNA is TGTGCCAGCAGCTACGAGGGGCCGAACACCGGGGAGCTGTTTTTT. It codes for CASSYEGPNTGELFF.

This clonotype was seen at least ten times. V usage is TRBV6-1 and J usage is TRBJ1-2; no clear D. This CDR3 has 13 residues. Per the germline V gene, CDR1 is MNHNS and CDR2 is SASEGT. Deletions cut 4 bases from V and 7 bases from J, with 13 bases between. As DNA, the CDR3 is TGTGCCAGCAGTGCGAACGACAACCGTGGCTACACCTTC. It is translated as CASSANDNRGYTF.